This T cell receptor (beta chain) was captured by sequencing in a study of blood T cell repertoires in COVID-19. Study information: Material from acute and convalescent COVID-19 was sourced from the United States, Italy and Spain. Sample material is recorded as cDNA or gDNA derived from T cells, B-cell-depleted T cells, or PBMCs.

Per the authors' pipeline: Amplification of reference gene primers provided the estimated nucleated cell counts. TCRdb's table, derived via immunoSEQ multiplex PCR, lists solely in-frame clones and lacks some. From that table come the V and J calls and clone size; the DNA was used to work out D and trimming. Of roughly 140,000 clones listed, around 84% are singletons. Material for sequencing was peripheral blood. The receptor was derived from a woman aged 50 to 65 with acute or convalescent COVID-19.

CDR3: CASSEGQGAFDEQFF. CDR3 bases: TGTGCCAGCTCAGAGGGACAGGGGGCTTTCGATGAGCAGTTCTTC. The rearrangement links TRBV18 to TRBJ2-1, with 12 positions matching TRBD1. The germline CDR1 and CDR2 sequences are KGHSH and LQKENI. V was pared by 5 bases and J by 8 bases, with 7 bases of the junction left unmatched. This CDR3 has 15 amino acids.